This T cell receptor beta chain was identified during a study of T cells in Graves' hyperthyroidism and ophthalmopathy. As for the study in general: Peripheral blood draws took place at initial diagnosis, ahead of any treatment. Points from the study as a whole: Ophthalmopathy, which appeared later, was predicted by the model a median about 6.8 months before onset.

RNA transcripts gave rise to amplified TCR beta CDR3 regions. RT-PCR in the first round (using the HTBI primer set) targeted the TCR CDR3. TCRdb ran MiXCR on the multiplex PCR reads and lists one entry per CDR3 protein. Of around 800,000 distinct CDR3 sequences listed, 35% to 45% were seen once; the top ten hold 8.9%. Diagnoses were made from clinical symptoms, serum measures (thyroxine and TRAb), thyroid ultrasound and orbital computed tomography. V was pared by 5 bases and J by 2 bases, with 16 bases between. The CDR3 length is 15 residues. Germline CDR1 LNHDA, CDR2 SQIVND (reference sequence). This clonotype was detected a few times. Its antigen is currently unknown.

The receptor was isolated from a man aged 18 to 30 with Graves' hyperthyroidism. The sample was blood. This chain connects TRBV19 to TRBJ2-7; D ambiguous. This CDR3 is CASSGPGPAAYEQYF. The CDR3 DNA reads TGTGCCAGTAGTGGACCTGGCCCTGCCGCCTACGAGCAGTACTTC.